This T cell receptor (beta chain) comes out of a study of T-cell memory formation after mild COVID-19. Study results and limitations: Among contracting clones, CD4+ were mainly CM/EM and CD8+ enriched in EMRA. Pre-infection memory held some responding clones, suggesting pre-existing cross-reactive T cells responded. Day 15 to 85 contracting clones showed balanced CD4/CD8; day 15 to 37 expanders favored CD4+.

With constant-segment primers, 5'RACE yielded cDNA libraries of TCR alpha and TCR beta that carried sample barcodes and UMIs. TCRdb ran MiXCR on the 5' RACE reads and lists one entry per CDR3 protein. The table shows roughly 250,000 distinct CDR3 sequences, with roughly 15% occurring only once. Germline-derived CDR1 and CDR2 are SGHRS and YFSETQ. V lost 4 bases, J lost 2 bases, and 11 bases lay in between. The CDR3 length is 14 residues. Turning to this clonotype: The antigen is unknown.

This chain uses TRBV5-1 with TRBJ2-3, with D possibly matching TRBD1 (5 bases). Sequencing was done on a sample of PBMCs or a T cell subset sorted from them (not recorded which). The receptor's source is a young man who had mild COVID-19 (a few samples of this study predate the infection). Cell type and time point are not known. CDR3 sequence (DNA): TGCGCCAGCAGCAGGCGACAGACCACAGATACGCAGTATTTT. Amino acid sequence: CASSRRQTTDTQYF.